One T cell receptor beta chain is described in this entry. Germline V CDR1 and CDR2: SNHLY, FYNNEI. V dropped 8 bases and J dropped 5 bases, with 13 bases sitting between them. This CDR3 spans 14 amino acids. Those patients picked for sequencing had displayed CD8+CD57+ cell expansion on flow cytometry. Receipt of therapy had not occurred in any patient by the time of blood sampling. According to the study, genomic DNA was the template for TCR beta VDJ and CDR3 profiling. TCRdb reanalysed the reads using MiXCR and keeps one entry per CDR3 protein. The sample comprises approximately 80,000 distinct CDR3 sequences, around 70% of which are singletons, and approximately 78% rests with the top ten. The data are from a study of CD8+CD57+ T cells in acquired aplastic anemia. Study at large: Each DNA sample taken from sorted CD4+ and CD8+ cells came to approximately 3.2 ug on average.

This chain links TRBV2 with TRBJ1-6, with a tentative D call TRBD1 (5 bases). Specimen: sorted CD4+, CD8+, or CD8+CD57+ T cells (not recorded which) from PBMCs. The receptor was derived from a human donor with aplastic anemia. CDR3 in DNA: TGTGCCAGCCGAAAACAGGTTGATAATTCACCCCTCCACTTT. Translating gives CASRKQVDNSPLHF.